This passage covers 24 T cell receptor beta chains from one sample sequenced in a study of shared clonotypes between healthy human individuals. TCRdb's table, derived via immunoSEQ multiplex PCR, lists solely in-frame clones and lacks some. The table has approximately 87,000 clones, 62% seen once. Material: memory CD8+ T cells sorted from blood. The subset: CD45RO+ cells pooled with CCR7-negative TemRA cells. These receptors all come from a man aged 25-40 years in good health.

The chain couples TRBV11-2 to TRBJ2-1, with TRBD2 matching 10 bases. Losses at the gene ends were 2 bases for V and 7 bases for J; bases not matched to a gene: 14. CDR1 and CDR2 from the germline V gene are SGHAT and FQNNGV. This CDR3 is built from 18 residues. CDR3 protein: CASSLTLAPSGRGNEQFF. DNA for the CDR3: TGTGCCAGCAGCTTAACCCTCGCTCCTAGCGGGAGAGGGAATGAGCAGTTCTTC.

The chain couples TRBV9 to TRBJ1-5; 8 bases align to TRBD1. The germline CDR1 and CDR2 sequences are SGDLS and YYNGEE. The CDR3 length is 15 residues. V shed 4 bases, J shed 6 bases, and the junction held 9 bases outside the gene matches. CDR3 bases: TGTGCCAGCAGCCCCAGCGGGACAGGTGGTCAGCCCCAGCATTTT. Translating gives CASSPSGTGGQPQHF.

The chain has TRBV6-1 and TRBJ2-1; D gene unclear. Deletions cut 5 bases from V and 4 bases from J, with 0 bases between. Germline V gene data show CDR1 as MNHNS and CDR2 as SASEGT. This CDR3 has 10 residues. The CDR3, as DNA: TGTGCCAGCAGTTACAATGAGCAGTTCTTC. The encoded protein is CASSYNEQFF.

This clone was seen a few times. V is TRBV28 and J is TRBJ2-1; D ambiguous. V was shortened by 2 bases and J by 0 bases, with 20 bases between the two germline ends. The CDR3 extends over 19 amino acids. CDR1 and CDR2 from the germline V gene are MDHEN and SYDVKM. The chain's CDR3 is CASSLTVGPSPSSYNEQFF. The CDR3 bases are TGTGCCAGCAGTTTAACGGTCGGACCGTCCCCGAGCTCCTACAATGAGCAGTTCTTC.

In its sample, this clone was seen many times. J is TRBJ2-7 and V is TRBV23-1; D possibly corresponds to TRBD1 (5 bases). TRBV23-1 falls under the ORF class, with uncertain function. Trimming removed 4 bases from V and 4 bases from J, with 5 bases in between. The CDR3 contains 11 residues. CDR3 in amino acids: CASSRTYEQYF. CDR3 DNA sequence: TGCGCCAGCAGTCGGACATACGAGCAGTACTTC.

The chain is built from TRBV7-8 and TRBJ2-7; 8 bases fit TRBD2. This CDR3 is 16 amino acids long. V trimming: 4 bases; J trimming: 4 bases; junction bases outside the gene matches: 12. The V gene's germline CDR1 is SGHVS and CDR2 FQNEAQ. CDR3 DNA sequence: TGTGCCAGCAGCTCGAGAAGCGGGAGCTCTCGGTACGAGCAGTACTTC. Protein: CASSSRSGSSRYEQYF.

Remarks on this clone: The same CDR3 can be traced to other DNA sequences in this sample. The genes are TRBV7-9 and TRBJ2-3; D gene unclear. Germline V gene data show CDR1 as SEHNR and CDR2 as FQNEAQ (reference sequence). The CDR3 runs to 13 residues. With 1 base removed from V and 2 bases from J, the gap between germline ends came to 4 bases. CDR3 protein: CASSLENTDTQYF. CDR3 DNA: TGTGCCAGCAGCTTAGAGAACACAGATACGCAGTATTTT.

Only a few counts were recorded for this clone. The chain employs TRBV28 and TRBJ1-5; perhaps TRBD1 as D (5 bases). Germline V gives CDR1 MDHEN, CDR2 SYDVKM. V lost 6 bases and J 2 bases, leaving 17 bases between the germline ends. The CDR3 loop spans 16 amino acids. This chain's CDR3 is CASRRLGTIGNQPQHF. CDR3 bases: TGTGCCAGCAGACGCCTCGGGACTATCGGCAATCAGCCCCAGCATTTT. Complete variable domain (other parts from reference TRBV28 and TRBJ1-5): DVKVTQSSRYLVKRTGEKVFLECVQDMDHENMFWYRQDPGLGLRLIYFSYDVKMKEKGDIPEGYSVSREKKERFSLILESASTNQTSMYLCASRRLGTIGNQPQHFGDGTRLSIL.

J is TRBJ2-1 and V is TRBV5-4; weak D call: TRBD2 (6 bases). With 4 bases removed from V and 0 bases from J, the gap between germline ends came to 14 bases. The CDR3 is made up of 16 amino acids. Germline values: CDR1 SGHNT, CDR2 YYREEE (reference sequence). As DNA, the CDR3 is TGTGCCAGCAGCCCCGACACTAGCCTCTCCTACAATGAGCAGTTCTTC. It specifies CASSPDTSLSYNEQFF.

The CDR3 here is CASSPTTGARVFQETQYF. The CDR3 DNA reads TGTGCCAGCAGCCCTACGACAGGGGCTCGGGTTTTCCAAGAGACCCAGTACTTC. This chain uses TRBV7-9 with TRBJ2-5; the match to TRBD1 covers 8 bases. Losses at the gene ends were 5 bases for V and 1 base for J; bases not matched to a gene: 15. Per germline, CDR1 SEHNR and CDR2 FQNEAQ (reference sequence). The length of the CDR3 is 18 residues.

This clone has at least ten counts. In DNA form, the CDR3 reads TGTGCCAGCAGCCAAGATCGGCATGCGGACACTGAAGCTTTCTTT. Encoded protein: CASSQDRHADTEAFF. The chain recombines TRBV14 with TRBJ1-1; D call uncertain. The germline CDR1 and CDR2 sequences are SGHDN and FVKESK. The CDR3 length is 15 residues. Trimming left V 0 bases short and J 3 bases short, with 11 bases between.

The V call is TRBV10-2, the J call TRBJ2-7; D might be TRBD2 (6 bases). The CDR3 length is 12 residues. The ends were cut back, 8 bases at V and 3 bases at J, with 11 bases in the middle. Germline V CDR1 and CDR2: WSHSY, SAAADI. The CDR3 coding sequence is TGCGCCAGCGGCGGGAACCACTACGAGCAGTACTTC. This encodes CASGGNHYEQYF.

The chain has TRBV4-3 and TRBJ1-1; weak D call: TRBD1 (6 bases). CDR1 and CDR2 from the germline V gene are LGHNA and YSLEER. V shed 0 bases and J shed 5 bases, with 10 bases lying between them. The CDR3 has 14 residues. The CDR3, as DNA: TGCGCCAGCAGCCAAGACAGGGGAGGAACTGAAGCTTTCTTT. Translation: CASSQDRGGTEAFF.

J is TRBJ2-4 and V is TRBV27; TRBD2 matches at 7 bases. After removal of 5 bases from V and 2 bases from J, the junction contained 12 bases not matched to a gene. Germline CDR1 and CDR2: MNHEY and SMNVEV (reference sequence). This CDR3 has 17 amino acids. The CDR3 loop is CASSPSWGGGPKNIQYF. CDR3 coding DNA: TGTGCCAGCAGTCCGTCTTGGGGGGGAGGGCCCAAAAACATTCAGTACTTC.

The gene calls are TRBV5-1 and TRBJ2-3; 7 bases align to TRBD2. V lost 4 bases, J lost 1 base, and 6 bases stayed unmatched. CDR3 length: 15 amino acids. CDR1 is SGHRS, CDR2 YFSETQ, per germline. CDR3 residues: CASSPGGGRTDTQYF. CDR3 sequence (DNA): TGCGCCAGCAGCCCGGGAGGAGGGCGCACAGATACGCAGTATTTT. Full variable domain (missing parts from reference TRBV5-1 and TRBJ2-3): KAGVTQTPRYLIKTRGQQVTLSCSPISGHRSVSWYQQTPGQGLQFLFEYFSETQRNKGNFPGRFSGRQFSNSRSEMNVSTLELGDSALYLCASSPGGGRTDTQYFGPGTRLTVL.

This clone has more than one count but fewer than ten. The J gene is TRBJ2-1, the V gene TRBV27; 7 positions match TRBD1. The CDR3 has 14 residues. The V gene end was trimmed by 3 bases and the J gene end by 9 bases; junction bases not matched to a gene: 8. CDR1 is MNHEY, CDR2 SMNVEV, per germline (reference sequence). Here the CDR3 reads CASSFFGTGVEQFF. The CDR3 nucleotides read TGTGCCAGCAGTTTCTTCGGAACAGGGGTTGAGCAGTTCTTC.

This clone has only a few counts. The rearrangement joins TRBV7-9 to TRBJ1-5, with D uncertain. Germline CDR1 is SEHNR and CDR2 is FQNEAQ (reference sequence). V was pared by 4 bases and J by 1 base, with 8 bases between. This CDR3 is built from 14 residues. The DNA for the CDR3 is TGTGCCAGCAGCTCGATATGGAGCAATCAGCCCCAGCATTTT. Its protein product is CASSSIWSNQPQHF.

The V call is TRBV19, the J call TRBJ2-1; tentatively, D is TRBD1 (6 bases). The CDR3 sequence is 13 residues long. Germline V gene lookup returns CDR1 LNHDA and CDR2 SQIVND (reference sequence). Trimming took 9 bases from V and 3 from J, leaving 12 bases between them. CDR3 DNA: TGTGCCAGCGCAGGGACACTCTACAATGAGCAGTTCTTC. It yields the protein CASAGTLYNEQFF.

The chain employs TRBV30 and TRBJ1-1, with D perhaps matching TRBD1 (5 bases). The CDR3 loop spans 12 amino acids. Trimming removed 4 bases at V and 8 bases at J, with 14 bases between. Germline V CDR1 and CDR2: GTSNPN, SVGIG (reference sequence). CDR3 bases: TGTGCCTGGACCCCAGGGCTCGGCGAAGCTTTCTTT. It codes for CAWTPGLGEAFF.

Here the CDR3 reads CASSPRLGPYEQYF. The CDR3, as DNA: TGTGCCAGCAGCCCCAGGCTGGGACCCTACGAGCAGTACTTC. V usage is TRBV7-9 and J usage is TRBJ2-7; either TRBD1 or TRBD2 may supply D (5 bases each). Between the trimmed V and J ends, which lost 5 bases and 2 bases, there was a span of 13 bases. Germline CDR1 reads SEHNR; CDR2 reads FQNEAQ (reference sequence). This CDR3 is built from 14 residues.

The chain carries TRBV4-2 and TRBJ2-3; TRBD1 might be the D (6 bases). V was cut by 5 bases and J by 2 bases, with 14 bases left in between. The CDR3 contains 15 residues. Germline loops: CDR1 LGHNA, CDR2 YNFKEQ. CDR3 in DNA: TGTGCCAGCAGCTTTACAGGGACGATCACAGATACGCAGTATTTT. The encoded protein is CASSFTGTITDTQYF.

The chain combines TRBV19 with TRBJ2-3, with D possibly being TRBD2 (5 bases). V lost 7 bases, J lost 6 bases, and 17 bases lay in between. CDR1 is LNHDA, CDR2 SQIVND, per germline (reference sequence). This CDR3 is built from 14 residues. CDR3 residues: CASTMPFSGDTQYF. The CDR3 bases are TGTGCCAGTACCATGCCGTTCTCGGGGGATACGCAGTATTTT. The full variable domain, rest sourced from reference TRBV19 and TRBJ2-3, is DGGITQSPKYLFRKEGQNVTLSCEQNLNHDAMYWYRQDPGQGLRLIYYSQIVNDFQKGDIAEGYSVSREKKESFPLTVTSAQKNPTAFYLCASTMPFSGDTQYFGPGTRLTVL.

This clone was seen more than once but under ten times. The chain recombines TRBV2 with TRBJ1-4; the D gene is possibly TRBD1 (5 bases). With 7 bases removed from V and 11 bases from J, the gap between germline ends came to 14 bases. Germline lookup yields CDR1 SNHLY and CDR2 FYNNEI. This CDR3 spans 12 amino acids. The CDR3, as DNA: TGTGCCAGCACCGAATCGGGGGTCAAACTGTTTTTT. Translating gives CASTESGVKLFF.

The rearrangement joins TRBV5-6 to TRBJ2-7; the D is unclear. The CDR3 runs to 13 residues. The germline V gene has CDR1 SGHDT and CDR2 YYEEEE. V lost 4 bases to trimming and J lost 3 bases, with 11 bases between them. The CDR3 nucleotides are TGTGCCAGCAGCGACTTACGGAACTACGAGCAGTACTTC. This codes for CASSDLRNYEQYF.